This paragraph covers one T cell receptor (beta chain) sequence. This sample is drawn from a study of blood T cell repertoires in COVID-19. Trimming pared 4 bases from V and 3 bases from J, leaving 7 bases between. The length of the CDR3 is 13 residues. The germline CDR1 and CDR2 sequences are MNHEY and SVGEGT. The method was immunoSEQ multiplex PCR; TCRdb's version includes in-frame clones alone and lacks a portion of them. Of 150,000 or so clones listed, approximately 84% are singletons. The J gene is TRBJ1-5, the V gene TRBV6-2 or TRBV6-3; unclear D gene. Sample: peripheral blood. The receptor was isolated from a man aged 40-55 years who had recovered from COVID-19. CDR3 in DNA: TGTGCCAGCAGTTCACAGAACAATCAGCCCCAGCATTTT. Its protein product is CASSSQNNQPQHF.